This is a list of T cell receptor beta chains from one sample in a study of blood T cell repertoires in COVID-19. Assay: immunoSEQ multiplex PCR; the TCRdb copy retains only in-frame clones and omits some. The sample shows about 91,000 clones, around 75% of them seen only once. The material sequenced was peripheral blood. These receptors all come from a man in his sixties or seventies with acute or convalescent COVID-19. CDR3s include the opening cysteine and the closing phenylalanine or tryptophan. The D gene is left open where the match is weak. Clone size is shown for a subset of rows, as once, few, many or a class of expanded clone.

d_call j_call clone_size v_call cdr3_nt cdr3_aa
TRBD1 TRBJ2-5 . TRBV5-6 TGTGCCAGCAGCTCGACACAGGGGGCAGGGGAGACCCAGTACTTC CASSSTQGAGETQYF
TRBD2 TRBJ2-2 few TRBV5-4 TGTGCCAGCAGCTTTCCCGGTAGCGGGAGTCGTAGGGAGCTGTTTTTT CASSFPGSGSRRELFF
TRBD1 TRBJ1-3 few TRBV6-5 TGTGCCAGCAGGCTAGGACAGGCGGCTGGAAACACCATATATTTT CASRLGQAAGNTIYF
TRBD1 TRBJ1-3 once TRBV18 TGTGCCAGCTCACCAGGGACAGCTATCTCTGGAAACACCATATATTTT CASSPGTAISGNTIYF
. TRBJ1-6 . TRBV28 TGTGCCAGCAGTTTTGGAGGGAGTGGTTCACCCCTCCACTTT CASSFGGSGSPLHF
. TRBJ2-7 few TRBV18 TGTGCCAGCTCACCACCCCAGGGGAGCTCCTACGAGCAGTACTTC CASSPPQGSSYEQYF
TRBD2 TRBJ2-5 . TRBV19 TGTGCCAGTAGTTTGGGACTAGCGGGAGGGGCCCAAGAGACCCAGTACTTC CASSLGLAGGAQETQYF
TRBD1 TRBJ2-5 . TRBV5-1 TGCGCCAGCAGCTTGGGAGACAGGGTGCAGACCCAGTACTTC CASSLGDRVQTQYF
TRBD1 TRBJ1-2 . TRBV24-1 TGTGCCACCAGTGACTCGGGACAGGGAAGGGATGGCTACACCTTC CATSDSGQGRDGYTF
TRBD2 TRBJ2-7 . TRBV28 TGTGCCAGCAGTTCCTTGACTAGCGGGAGATACGAGCAGTACTTC CASSSLTSGRYEQYF
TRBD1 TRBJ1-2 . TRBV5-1 TGCGCCAGCAGCATGGACAGGGGGGTCTATGGCTACACCTTC CASSMDRGVYGYTF
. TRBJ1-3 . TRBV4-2 TGTGCCAGCAGCCAAGATTATTCAGGGGAAGGAAACACCATATATTTT CASSQDYSGEGNTIYF
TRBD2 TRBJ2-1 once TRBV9 TGTGCCAGCAGCGTAGCTACGACTAGCGGGAGGGTAAGGAATGAGCAGTTCTTC CASSVATTSGRVRNEQFF
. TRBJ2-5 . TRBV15 TGTGCCACCAACAGCGGGCAGGGGGGCTTGGAGACCCAGTACTTC CATNSGQGGLETQYF
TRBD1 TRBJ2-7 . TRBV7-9 TGTGCCAGCAGCTTAATGGGACAGCTCTACGAGCAGTACTTC CASSLMGQLYEQYF
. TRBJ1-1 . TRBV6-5 TGTGCCAGCAGCTCTCTCGGTTCTTGGGAAGCTTTCTTT CASSSLGSWEAFF
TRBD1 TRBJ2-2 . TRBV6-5 TGTGCCAGCAGCGGGGACAGGGACACCGGGGAGCTGTTTTTT CASSGDRDTGELFF
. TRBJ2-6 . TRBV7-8 TGTGCCAGCAGCCCCCGGGGGACTGGGGCCAACGTCCTGACTTTC CASSPRGTGANVLTF
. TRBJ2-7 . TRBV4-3 TGCGCCAGCAGCCAAGTTCCTTATCTAGGGGTGGGCGAGCAGTACTTC CASSQVPYLGVGEQYF
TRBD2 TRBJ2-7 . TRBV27 TGTGCCAGCAGTTTGGCCTTAGGACTAGCGGGAGTCGAGCAGTACTTC CASSLALGLAGVEQYF
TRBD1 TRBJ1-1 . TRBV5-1 TGCGCCTCCCAGACAGGGCAGGGTGAAGCTTTCTTT CASQTGQGEAFF
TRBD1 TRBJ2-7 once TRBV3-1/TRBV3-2 TGTGCCAGCAGCCAAGCGGGGGACAGGAGGGGCGAGCAGTACTTC CASSQAGDRRGEQYF
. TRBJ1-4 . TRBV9 TGTGCCAGCAGCGCCGGTTTTTCGGGACAACCAATTCCAACTAATGAAAAACTGTTTTTT CASSAGFSGQPIPTNEKLFF
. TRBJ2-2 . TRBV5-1 TGCGCCAGCAGCTTTTCCACACAGAACACCGGGGAGCTGTTTTTT CASSFSTQNTGELFF
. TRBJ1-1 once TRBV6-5 TGTGCCAGCAGTTACCGTTCTATCAGGGGAGCCGACGAAGCTTTCTTT CASSYRSIRGADEAFF
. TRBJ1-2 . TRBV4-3 TGCGCCAGCAGCCAAGGTCGCGGGGGCGGATATGGCTACACCTTC CASSQGRGGGYGYTF
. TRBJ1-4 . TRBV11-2 TGTGCCAGCAGCTCTGGGCGGGCAGCTAATTATAATGAAAAACTGTTTTTT CASSSGRAANYNEKLFF
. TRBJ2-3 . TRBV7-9 TGTGCCAGCAGCTTATTGTCCCCTGCTAGCGAGTTAACAGATACGCAGTATTTT CASSLLSPASELTDTQYF
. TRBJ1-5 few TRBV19 TGTGCCAGTAGTGGCTTGGGGGGGCAGGGCAATCAGCCCCAGCATTTT CASSGLGGQGNQPQHF
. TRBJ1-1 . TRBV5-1 TGCGCCAGCAGCTTTGCAGGGCGAAACACTGAAGCTTTCTTT CASSFAGRNTEAFF
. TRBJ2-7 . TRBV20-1 TGCAGTGCTAGTCTGTACGGTTCCTACGAGCAGTACTTC CSASLYGSYEQYF
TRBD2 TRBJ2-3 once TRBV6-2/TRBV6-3 TGTGCCAGCAGCAAACTAGCGGGGCGCACAGATACGCAGTATTTT CASSKLAGRTDTQYF
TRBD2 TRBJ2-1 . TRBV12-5 TGTGCTAGTGGTTTGGCCACCCTTCTGACTAGCGGGAGGGCCCCAATTTACAATGAGCAGTTCTTC CASGLATLLTSGRAPIYNEQFF
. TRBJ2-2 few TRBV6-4 TGTGCCAGCAGTCACATGACGAACACCGGGGAGCTGTTTTTT CASSHMTNTGELFF
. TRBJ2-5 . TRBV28 TGTGCCAGCAGTCCCCGGACAGGGAGGGATAGGGAGACCCAGTACTTC CASSPRTGRDRETQYF
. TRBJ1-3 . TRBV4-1 TGCGCCAGCAGCCTTGAGGACACAAGCTCTGGAAACACCATATATTTT CASSLEDTSSGNTIYF
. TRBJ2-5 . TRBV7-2 TGTGCCAGCAGCGAACAGGGTGGTGGGGAGACCCAGTACTTC CASSEQGGGETQYF
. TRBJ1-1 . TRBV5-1 TGCGCCAGCAGAGGCGGATTGAACACTGAAGCTTTCTTT CASRGGLNTEAFF
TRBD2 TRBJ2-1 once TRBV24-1 TGTGCCACCAGTGAACAGGGACTAGCGGGAGCAAACGACAATGAGCAGTTCTTC CATSEQGLAGANDNEQFF
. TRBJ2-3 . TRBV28 TGTGCCAGCAGTACCAGGGTCGTGGGACTTTCCACAGATACGCAGTATTTT CASSTRVVGLSTDTQYF